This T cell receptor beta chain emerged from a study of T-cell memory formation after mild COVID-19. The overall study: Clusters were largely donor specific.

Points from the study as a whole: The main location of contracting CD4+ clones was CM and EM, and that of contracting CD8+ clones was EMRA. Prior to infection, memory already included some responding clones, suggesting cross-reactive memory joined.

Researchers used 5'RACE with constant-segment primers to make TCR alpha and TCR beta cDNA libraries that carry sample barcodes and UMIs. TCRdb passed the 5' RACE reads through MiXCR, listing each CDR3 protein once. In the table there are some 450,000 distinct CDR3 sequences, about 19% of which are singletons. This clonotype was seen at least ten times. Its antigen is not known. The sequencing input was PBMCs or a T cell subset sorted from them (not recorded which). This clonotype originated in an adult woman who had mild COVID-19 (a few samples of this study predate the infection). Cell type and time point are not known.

The CDR3 loop is CASSKKLMGLAGYEQFF. For the CDR3, the DNA is TGTGCCAGCAGCAAAAAACTAATGGGACTAGCGGGATATGAGCAGTTCTTC. The gene calls are TRBV12-3 or TRBV12-4 and TRBJ2-1; 13 positions match TRBD2. CDR3 length: 17 amino acids. The J segment lost 8 bases and the V segment lost 6 bases, leaving 13 bases of the junction unmatched.